This record looks at one T cell receptor beta chain sequence and its context. Original data processing: From reference gene primer amplification, estimates of nucleated cell counts were derived. Only in-frame clones appear in the TCRdb table, and some are missing; sequencing was by immunoSEQ multiplex PCR. V, J and clone size were drawn from that table, and D and trimming were deduced from the DNA. Here the sample spans about 140,000 clones, around 80% being singletons. The CDR3 contains 12 residues. The ends were cut back, 2 bases at V and 7 bases at J, with 8 bases in the middle. Germline loops: CDR1 MNHEY, CDR2 SVGEGT. The sample originates from a study of blood T cell repertoires in COVID-19. Study information: Whether acute or convalescent, the COVID-19 samples came from the United States, Italy and Spain. The analysed material was cDNA or gDNA that came from T cells, B-cell-depleted T cells, or PBMCs.

Sequencing input: peripheral blood. The TCR comes from a woman of 80 years or more with active or convalescent COVID-19. The chain carries TRBV6-2 or TRBV6-3 and TRBJ1-1; D is unclear. The CDR3 DNA follows: TGTGCCAGCAGTTACCCCGGTATTGAAGCTTTCTTT. Its protein product is CASSYPGIEAFF.